This T cell receptor beta chain was sequenced during a study of response to subunit inactivated influenza vaccine. Regarding the study as a whole: Each seasonal influenza vaccination recruits few new T cells, the authors suggested.

Comments on this clonotype: No antigen is known for it.

MiXCR was run by TCRdb on the RT-PCR reads, yielding one entry per CDR3 protein. The table includes around 490,000 distinct CDR3 sequences, about 8% detected once. Germline lookup yields CDR1 SGHTA and CDR2 FQGNSA. The CDR3 runs 14 residues. Deletions cut 5 bases from V and 7 bases from J, with 17 bases between. The material sequenced was PBMCs from blood, taken around 2 years after vaccination. This clonotype was sampled from a man between 50 and 69 years old who received an inactivated influenza vaccine. This chain connects TRBV7-2 to TRBJ1-2, with no clear D. CDR3 nucleotide sequence: TGTGCCAGCAGCGCCCCTGTCTGGACCAGTGGCTACACCTTC. This translates into CASSAPVWTSGYTF.